This paragraph reports one TCR beta chain. This entry comes from a study of blood T cell repertoires in COVID-19. Across the whole study: Acute and convalescent COVID-19 specimens originated in the United States, Italy and Spain. T cells, B-cell-depleted T cells, or PBMCs supplied cDNA or gDNA.

V shed 5 bases and J 3 bases; nucleotides not matched to a gene: 5. The CDR3 is made up of 14 amino acids. CDR1 SEHNR and CDR2 FQNEAQ come from the germline V gene (reference sequence). Under the authors' procedure: By means of reference gene primer amplification, nucleated cell counts were estimated. Data came from immunoSEQ multiplex PCR; TCRdb stores just in-frame clones and leaves some out. From that table come the V and J calls and clone size; the DNA was used to work out D and trimming. The sample has about 120,000 clones; 60% to 85% are singletons. The chain joins TRBV7-9 to TRBJ1-2; 8 bases line up with TRBD1. The TCR sequence derives from a man in his sixties or seventies with acute or convalescent COVID-19. The sample consisted of peripheral blood. This chain's CDR3 is CASSARGLDYGYTF. CDR3 in DNA: TGTGCCAGCAGCGCCAGGGGGCTAGACTATGGCTACACCTTC.